The 27 T cell receptor beta chains below come from one sample, sequenced in a study of blood T cell repertoires in COVID-19. The table came from immunoSEQ multiplex PCR; TCRdb's copy has only in-frame clones and leaves some out. This table has 200,000 to 250,000 clones, about 83% appearing once. What was sequenced was PBMCs or T cells enriched from blood (not recorded which). These receptors all stem from a woman in her forties who had recovered from COVID-19.

The J gene is TRBJ2-1, the V gene TRBV19; TRBD2 matches 8 bases. Per the germline V gene, CDR1 is LNHDA and CDR2 is SQIVND (reference sequence). V shed 2 bases and J 1 base; nucleotides not matched to a gene: 7. The CDR3 is 17 amino acids. CDR3 amino acids: CASSIISGGPSYNEQFF. The CDR3 DNA sequence: TGTGCCAGTAGTATAATCTCGGGAGGGCCGTCCTACAATGAGCAGTTCTTC.

The chain carries TRBV6-5 and TRBJ2-1; possible D gene TRBD2, 6 bases. Germline CDR1 reads MNHEY; CDR2 reads SVGAGI. Between the trimmed V and J ends, which lost 6 bases and 0 bases, there was a span of 12 bases. This CDR3 spans 15 amino acids. The CDR3 coding sequence is TGTGCCAGCAGCCGACTAGGAAGCTCCTACAATGAGCAGTTCTTC. Translated: CASSRLGSSYNEQFF.

The gene calls are TRBV28 and TRBJ2-5, with 8 bases matching TRBD2. Germline V gives CDR1 MDHEN, CDR2 SYDVKM. This CDR3 has 16 amino acids. V shed 3 bases, J shed 1 base, and the junction held 7 bases outside the gene matches. The CDR3 here is CASSLPSGRAQETQYF. Written as DNA, the CDR3 is TGTGCCAGCAGTTTGCCGAGCGGGAGAGCCCAAGAGACCCAGTACTTC.

The rearrangement joins TRBV27 to TRBJ1-2, with 7 nucleotides matching TRBD1. CDR3 length: 13 amino acids. Germline loops: CDR1 MNHEY, CDR2 SMNVEV (reference sequence). V shed 8 bases and J 2 bases; nucleotides not matched to a gene: 5. The CDR3 region is CASGAGGNYGYTF. In DNA form, the CDR3 reads TGTGCCAGCGGGGCAGGGGGGAACTATGGCTACACCTTC.

This chain connects TRBV5-1 to TRBJ2-3; D is possibly TRBD2 (6 bases). This CDR3 spans 14 amino acids. V shed 0 bases and J shed 10 bases, with 15 bases lying between them. Germline V lookup: CDR1 SGHRS, CDR2 YFSETQ. The CDR3 region is CASSLEPGTQAQYF. CDR3 DNA sequence: TGCGCCAGCAGCTTGGAACCAGGGACTCAGGCGCAGTATTTT.

The CDR3 loop reads CASSQNTLQGIHDGYTF. In nucleotides, the CDR3 is TGTGCCAGCAGCCAGAACACATTACAGGGAATTCACGATGGCTACACCTTC. This chain connects TRBV5-6 to TRBJ1-2, with D perhaps TRBD1 (6 bases). The V gene lost 4 bases and the J gene lost 6 bases, with 25 bases spanning the gap. This CDR3 is 17 amino acids long. In germline, CDR1 is SGHDT, CDR2 YYEEEE.

The chain combines TRBV7-9 with TRBJ2-3, with D possibly TRBD1 on 6 matching bases. The V gene lost 6 bases and the J gene lost 5 bases, with 12 bases spanning the gap. Germline CDR1 and CDR2: SEHNR and FQNEAQ (reference sequence). The CDR3 covers 13 residues. The CDR3: CASSAVGGDTQYF. CDR3 in DNA: TGTGCCAGCAGTGCCGTAGGGGGAGATACGCAGTATTTT.

The chain recombines TRBV6-4 with TRBJ2-6; D uncertain. CDR1 and CDR2 from the germline V gene are MRHNA and SNTAGT. This CDR3 region has 15 residues. V was pared by 6 bases and J by 0 bases, with 9 bases between. The CDR3 reads CASRTTASGANVLTF. DNA of the CDR3: TGTGCCAGCAGGACAACAGCCTCTGGGGCCAACGTCCTGACTTTC.

The chain has TRBV24-1 and TRBJ2-5; TRBD1 matches 10 bases. Germline CDR1 and CDR2: KGHDR and SFDVKD. CDR3 length: 15 amino acids. Germline trimming cut 4 bases from V and 2 bases from J; bases unmatched to any gene: 3. CDR3 amino acids: CATSDRTGGQETQYF. DNA for the CDR3: TGTGCCACCAGTGACCGGACAGGGGGACAAGAGACCCAGTACTTC.

The CDR3 sequence: CASSQTLDRSEKLFF. The CDR3 DNA reads TGCGCCAGCAGCCAAACCCTCGACCGGAGTGAAAAACTGTTTTTT. The gene calls are TRBV4-1 and TRBJ1-4; no clear D. The germline V gene has CDR1 MGHRA and CDR2 YSYEKL. With 2 bases removed from V and 7 bases from J, the gap between germline ends came to 14 bases. The CDR3 consists of 15 residues.

The genes are TRBV19 and TRBJ1-1; D not certain. V shed 2 bases and J shed 6 bases, with 13 bases lying between them. The CDR3 is 14 amino acids. The germline CDR1 and CDR2 sequences are LNHDA and SQIVND (reference sequence). The CDR3 region is CASSIQSSGAEAFF. For the CDR3, the DNA is TGTGCCAGTAGTATACAGTCGAGCGGGGCTGAAGCTTTCTTT.

J is TRBJ1-3 and V is TRBV15; unclear D gene. Germline loops: CDR1 LNHNV, CDR2 YYDKDF (reference sequence). The CDR3 runs to 16 residues. V was cut by 0 bases and J by 0 bases, with 9 bases left in between. CDR3: CATSRDPQASGNTIYF. The CDR3 DNA sequence: TGTGCCACCAGCAGAGATCCCCAGGCCTCTGGAAACACCATATATTTT.

This chain joins TRBV5-6 and TRBJ2-1; a weak D match, TRBD1 (5 bases). V shed 7 bases and J shed 8 bases, with 19 bases lying between them. Germline-derived CDR1 and CDR2 are SGHDT and YYEEEE. There are 14 residues in the CDR3. As DNA, the CDR3 is TGTGCCAGCCAAACAGGATTTTCTAACTATGAGCAGTTCTTC. It codes for CASQTGFSNYEQFF. The complete variable domain, with remaining parts taken from reference TRBV5-6 and TRBJ2-1, reads DAGVTQSPTHLIKTRGQQVTLRCSPKSGHDTVSWYQQALGQGPQFIFQYYEEEERQRGNFPDRFSGHQFPNYSSELNVNALLLGDSALYLCASQTGFSNYEQFFGPGTRLTVL.

The gene calls are TRBV7-2 and TRBJ2-7; 9 nucleotides align to TRBD1. V dropped 3 bases and J dropped 0; count of bases not matched to a gene: 3. The CDR3 loop spans 15 amino acids. Germline CDR1 and CDR2: SGHTA and FQGNSA. CDR3 protein: CASSFDRGSSYEQYF. CDR3 bases: TGTGCCAGCAGCTTTGACAGGGGGAGCTCCTACGAGCAGTACTTC.

The chain couples TRBV5-1 to TRBJ1-1, with 10 positions matching TRBD1. The V segment lost 4 bases and the J segment 3 bases; nucleotides outside the gene matches: 6. Germline values: CDR1 SGHRS, CDR2 YFSETQ. The CDR3 contains 15 residues. The DNA for the CDR3 is TGCGCCAGCAGCCTCCGACAGGGGGCGGACACTGAAGCTTTCTTT. It yields the protein CASSLRQGADTEAFF.

The CDR3 DNA sequence: TGTGCCAGAAGCCCGAGAACGGCAGATACGCAGTATTTT. It specifies CARSPRTADTQYF. The J gene is TRBJ2-3, the V gene TRBV5-3; D not resolved. TRBV5-3 qualifies as an ORF whose function is uncertain. CDR3 length equals 13 residues. Trimming left V 4 bases short and J 4 bases short, with 10 bases between.

V is TRBV29-1 and J is TRBJ1-1, with D possibly TRBD1 on 5 matching bases. Between the trimmed V and J ends, which lost 6 bases and 0 bases, there was a span of 11 bases. The CDR3 extends over 13 amino acids. Germline V gene sequence: CDR1 SQVTM, CDR2 ANQGSEA. As DNA, the CDR3 is TGCAGCGTCAACAGGCACATGAACACTGAAGCTTTCTTT. Its translation: CSVNRHMNTEAFF.

This clone was observed a single time. This chain joins TRBV11-2 and TRBJ1-2; 7 bases line up with TRBD1. The germline V gene has CDR1 SGHAT and CDR2 FQNNGV. The CDR3 runs 13 residues. The ends lost 5 bases at V and 3 bases at J; junction bases unmatched: 3. CDR3: CASSPGGDYGYTF. CDR3 in DNA: TGTGCCAGCAGCCCAGGGGGAGACTATGGCTACACCTTC.

J is TRBJ2-5 and V is TRBV5-4; TRBD2 matches at 11 bases. The CDR3 totals 15 residues. CDR1 and CDR2 from the germline V gene are SGHNT and YYREEE (reference sequence). V gave up 4 bases and J gave up 2 bases; unmatched junction bases: 4. CDR3 amino acids: CASSASGRQQETQYF. In nucleotides, the CDR3 is TGTGCCAGCAGCGCTAGCGGGAGGCAGCAAGAGACCCAGTACTTC.

This clone was counted ten times or more. The chain recombines TRBV30 with TRBJ2-5; the match to TRBD2 covers 10 bases. Per germline, CDR1 GTSNPN and CDR2 SVGIG (reference sequence). The J segment lost 4 bases and the V segment lost 3 bases, leaving 8 bases of the junction unmatched. This CDR3 is 15 amino acids long. The CDR3 loop is CAWREEREGRETQYF. The CDR3 DNA is TGTGCCTGGAGGGAGGAGCGGGAGGGCCGAGAGACCCAGTACTTC.

This clone was seen more than once but under ten times. The chain employs TRBV7-9 and TRBJ2-1, with D hard to call. The V gene's germline CDR1 is SEHNR and CDR2 FQNEAQ (reference sequence). The length of the CDR3 is 17 residues. Trimming took off 5 bases at V and 0 bases at J, with 17 bases between the two ends. CDR3 in amino acids: CASSPHFFTGSYNEQFF. CDR3 nucleotides: TGTGCCAGCAGCCCCCACTTCTTTACCGGCTCCTACAATGAGCAGTTCTTC.

The chain has TRBV3-1 (or the pseudogene TRBV3-2) and TRBJ2-7; 13 bases line up with TRBD2. In germline, CDR1 is LGHDT, CDR2 YNNKEL (reference sequence). This CDR3 region has 17 residues. With 1 base clipped from V and 2 bases from J, the junction kept 5 bases outside the gene matches. CDR3 amino acids: CASSQGTSGSLPYEQYF. As DNA, the CDR3 is TGTGCCAGCAGCCAAGGGACTAGCGGGAGCCTTCCCTACGAGCAGTACTTC.

The V call is TRBV28, the J call TRBJ1-1; D is perhaps TRBD1 (5 bases). Trimming took 5 bases from V and 1 from J, leaving 11 bases between them. CDR1 is MDHEN, CDR2 SYDVKM, per germline. CDR3 length: 14 amino acids. For the CDR3, the DNA is TGTGCCAGCAGTGGTGGAGACAGGAACACTGAAGCTTTCTTT. Amino acid sequence: CASSGGDRNTEAFF. Supplemented by reference TRBV28 and TRBJ1-1, the full variable domain reads DVKVTQSSRYLVKRTGEKVFLECVQDMDHENMFWYRQDPGLGLRLIYFSYDVKMKEKGDIPEGYSVSREKKERFSLILESASTNQTSMYLCASSGGDRNTEAFFGQGTRLTVV.

The chain carries TRBV19 and TRBJ1-1; the match to TRBD1 covers 10 bases. CDR1 is LNHDA, CDR2 SQIVND, per germline (reference sequence). The CDR3 is 14 amino acids. J lost 4 bases, V lost 5 bases, and 4 bases had no gene match. CDR3 residues: CASSLGQGVTEAFF. As DNA, the CDR3 is TGTGCCAGTAGTCTTGGACAGGGGGTCACTGAAGCTTTCTTT. Based on the CDR3 plus reference TRBV19 and TRBJ1-1, the full variable domain is DGGITQSPKYLFRKEGQNVTLSCEQNLNHDAMYWYRQDPGQGLRLIYYSQIVNDFQKGDIAEGYSVSREKKESFPLTVTSAQKNPTAFYLCASSLGQGVTEAFFGQGTRLTVV.

Points on this clone: The germline gene is not matched at one end of the junction; a read error may be the cause. The DNA of the CDR3 is TGTGCCAGCTCACCTTCCGGACAGGGGAAGACGCATTTT. Protein sequence: CASSPSGQGKTHF. The rearrangement uses TRBV18 and TRBJ1-3; 9 bases align to TRBD1. The germline V gene has CDR1 KGHSH and CDR2 LQKENI. The CDR3 covers 13 residues.

DNA of the CDR3: TGTGCCACCAGTGATTTGAGGTTGTGGGTCAGGGGGACTTCACCCCTCCACTTT. The encoded protein is CATSDLRLWVRGTSPLHF. The chain couples TRBV24-1 to TRBJ1-6; 7 bases align to TRBD1. Germline trimming cut 0 bases from V and 9 bases from J; bases unmatched to any gene: 13. The CDR3 contains 18 residues. CDR1 is KGHDR, CDR2 SFDVKD, per germline.

CDR3 region: CASSYPGLARYEQYV. The DNA for the CDR3 is TGTGCCAGCAGTTACCCGGGACTAGCGAGATACGAGCAGTACGTC. The chain employs TRBV6-2 or TRBV6-3 and TRBJ2-7; 10 bases line up with TRBD2. The CDR3 totals 15 residues. CDR1 and CDR2 from the germline V gene are MNHEY and SVGEGT. The trim removed 2 bases at V and 4 bases at J, leaving 5 bases unmatched.